Each of the 26 T cell receptor beta chains below was sequenced from the same sample in a study of cytomegalovirus exposure and HLA in healthy donors. Amplification used 60 Vbeta primers and 13 Jbeta primers. The assay was immunoSEQ multiplex PCR, and TCRdb's table has in-frame clones only and misses some. The profile shows 210,000 or so clones, about 74% of them singletons. The sequenced sample was PBMCs. These receptors all come from a man in his forties in good health and CMV-seronegative.

The rearrangement links TRBV4-1 to TRBJ2-2; 11 nucleotides align to TRBD2. V trimming: 0 bases; J trimming: 7 bases; junction bases outside the gene matches: 7. The CDR3 sequence is 17 residues long. Germline CDR1 is MGHRA and CDR2 is YSYEKL. The CDR3 region is CASSQDSASGGIGELFF. The CDR3 coding sequence is TGCGCCAGCAGCCAAGATTCGGCTAGCGGGGGGATCGGGGAGCTGTTTTTT.

The CDR3 nucleotides are TGTGCCAGCAGATTGGACAGGGGGCGGCAAGAGACCCAGTACTTC. It specifies CASRLDRGRQETQYF. V usage is TRBV2 and J usage is TRBJ2-5; 11 positions match TRBD1. V lost 6 bases and J lost 2; bases outside the gene matches: 5. CDR1 and CDR2 (germline): SNHLY, FYNNEI. CDR3 length equals 15 residues. Together with reference TRBV2 and TRBJ2-5, the CDR3 gives the full variable domain: EPEVTQTPSHQVTQMGQEVILRCVPISNHLYFYWYRQILGQKVEFLVSFYNNEISEKSEIFDDQFSVERPDGSNFTLKIRSTKLEDSAMYFCASRLDRGRQETQYFGPGTRLLVL.

The chain couples TRBV23-1 to TRBJ2-1; TRBD2 aligns across 9 bases. TRBV23-1 is classed as an ORF, of uncertain function. CDR3 length: 18 amino acids. The V and J ends lost 6 bases and 3 bases, in that order; junction bases with no gene match: 15. CDR3 nucleotides: TGCGCCAGCAGCCCAAGGGTGGTTAGCGGGGGTCACTACAATGAGCAGTTCTTC. The encoded protein is CASSPRVVSGGHYNEQFF.

The rearrangement links TRBV6-6 to TRBJ1-2, with 10 positions matching TRBD1. J gave up 3 bases and V 6 bases, and 10 bases lay outside the gene matches. The germline gives CDR1 MNHNY, CDR2 SVGAGI (reference sequence). This CDR3 has 16 residues. CDR3 sequence: CASSQPAGTGDYGYTF. CDR3 DNA sequence: TGTGCCAGCAGCCAACCCGCCGGGACAGGGGACTATGGCTACACCTTC.

V is TRBV28 and J is TRBJ2-5; 7 positions agree with TRBD1. The germline CDR1 and CDR2 sequences are MDHEN and SYDVKM. Unmatched junction bases numbered 6, after V lost 6 bases and J lost 2 bases. This CDR3 has 14 residues. The DNA of the CDR3 is TGTGCCAGCAGCAACGGACAGGTTCAAGAGACCCAGTACTTC. This codes for CASSNGQVQETQYF.

Concerning this clone: Other DNA sequences in the same sample also yield this CDR3. The V call is TRBV30, the J call TRBJ2-3; D is perhaps TRBD2 (5 bases). Germline V gives CDR1 GTSNPN, CDR2 SVGIG (reference sequence). V lost 0 bases to trimming and J lost 0 bases, with 7 bases between them. The CDR3 covers 14 residues. This CDR3 reads CAWSVGGSTDTQYF. CDR3 sequence (DNA): TGTGCCTGGAGTGTTGGCGGGAGCACAGATACGCAGTATTTT.

This chain joins TRBV14 and TRBJ2-3; tentatively, D is TRBD1 (6 bases). CDR1 is SGHDN and CDR2 is FVKESK in the germline V gene. This CDR3 contains 15 residues. V was trimmed by 3 bases and J by 2 bases, leaving 12 bases between them. CDR3 residues: CASSHRDTSTDTQYF. The CDR3 DNA follows: TGTGCCAGCAGCCACCGGGACACCTCCACAGATACGCAGTATTTT.

This chain links TRBV18 with TRBJ2-7; possible D gene TRBD1, 5 bases. The ends were cut back, 2 bases at V and 4 bases at J, with 12 bases in the middle. The CDR3 covers 14 residues. Germline CDR1 reads KGHSH; CDR2 reads LQKENI. DNA for the CDR3: TGTGCCAGCTCACCAGCAAATCAGGGTTACGAGCAGTACTTC. This sequence encodes CASSPANQGYEQYF. Drawing the rest from reference TRBV18 and TRBJ2-7, the complete variable domain is NAGVMQNPRHLVRRRGQEARLRCSPMKGHSHVYWYRQLPEEGLKFMVYLQKENIIDESGMPKERFSAEFPKEGPSILRIQQVVRGDSAAYFCASSPANQGYEQYFGPGTRLTVT.

The V call is TRBV2, the J call TRBJ2-5; 7 bases align to TRBD1. The CDR3 has 16 amino acids. V was clipped by 6 bases and J by 4 bases; unmatched bases: 14. CDR1 and CDR2 from the germline V gene are SNHLY and FYNNEI. The CDR3 DNA reads TGTGCCAGCAGAGAGACAGGGTGGCCGCCTTTAGAGACCCAGTACTTC. Protein sequence: CASRETGWPPLETQYF.

The V gene is TRBV21-1, the J gene TRBJ1-1; no check of the table's D call, TRBD1, against the DNA was made. TRBV21-1 is a pseudogene. The CDR3 covers 16 residues. CDR3 DNA sequence: TGTGCCAGCAGCGGGGACAGGTCTCACCTGAACACTGAAGCTTTCTTT. Translated: CASSGDRSHLNTEAFF.

V gene TRBV15 combines with J gene TRBJ2-7; 11 bases fit TRBD1. V dropped 1 base and J dropped 4; count of bases not matched to a gene: 3. The CDR3 spans 15 residues. Germline V gives CDR1 LNHNV, CDR2 YYDKDF (reference sequence). CDR3 loop: CATSRVGTGGYEQYF. CDR3 nucleotides: TGTGCCACCAGCAGAGTAGGGACAGGGGGGTACGAGCAGTACTTC.

The V and J genes are TRBV6-5 and TRBJ1-4, with D possibly TRBD1 on 6 matching bases. Germline-derived CDR1 and CDR2 are MNHEY and SVGAGI. Trimming removed 6 bases from V and 7 bases from J, with 18 bases in between. The CDR3 contains 15 residues. The chain's CDR3 is CASSLDRPPVEKLFF. The CDR3 DNA reads TGTGCCAGCAGCCTAGACAGGCCCCCCGTTGAAAAACTGTTTTTT.

J is TRBJ1-1 and V is TRBV5-8; maybe TRBD1 (6 bases). Germline CDR1 and CDR2: SGHTS and YDEGEE. There are 17 residues in the CDR3. V shed 4 bases and J shed 4 bases, with 23 bases lying between them. CDR3 sequence: CASSTRQGQGIGTEAFF. Here the CDR3 DNA reads TGTGCCAGCAGCACACGCCAGGGGCAGGGGATCGGCACTGAAGCTTTCTTT. Variable domain in full (rest from reference TRBV5-8 and TRBJ1-1): EAGVTQSPTHLIKTRGQQATLRCSPISGHTSVYWYQQALGLGLQFLLWYDEGEERNRGNFPPRFSGRQFPNYSSELNVNALELEDSALYLCASSTRQGQGIGTEAFFGQGTRLTVV.

This chain uses TRBV6-1 with TRBJ2-5; 8 bases agree with TRBD1. The end of the DNA is better explained by TRBJ2-7, so the J call may be wrong. Germline V lookup: CDR1 MNHNS, CDR2 SASEGT. The CDR3 loop spans 13 amino acids. The CDR3 coding sequence is TGTGCCAGCAGCGGACAGGGCACCTACGAGCAGTACTTC. Translated, it gives CASSGQGTYEQYF.

The chain combines TRBV7-6 with TRBJ1-1, with D possibly TRBD1 on 6 matching bases. Germline assignment: CDR1 SGHVS and CDR2 FNYEAQ. V lost 8 bases and J lost 1, with 8 bases in between. The CDR3 loop spans 12 amino acids. The CDR3 sequence is CASGQTNTEAFF. CDR3 bases: TGTGCCAGCGGACAGACGAACACTGAAGCTTTCTTT.

The V and J genes are TRBV5-1 and TRBJ1-1; the match to TRBD1 covers 10 bases. The ends lost 1 base at V and 4 bases at J; junction bases unmatched: 4. CDR3 length equals 15 residues. Germline V gene lookup returns CDR1 SGHRS and CDR2 YFSETQ. The CDR3 DNA reads as TGCGCCAGCAGCTTGTTGGGACAGGGGACCACTGAAGCTTTCTTT. Encoded protein: CASSLLGQGTTEAFF.

The gene calls are TRBV2 and TRBJ1-2; D is ambiguous. Germline-derived CDR1 and CDR2 are SNHLY and FYNNEI. There are 14 residues in the CDR3. V was cut by 6 bases and J by 4 bases, with 15 bases left in between. Here the CDR3 reads CASSEAGMVYGYTF. The CDR3 DNA reads TGTGCCAGCAGCGAGGCGGGGATGGTCTATGGCTACACCTTC. Full variable domain (missing parts from reference TRBV2 and TRBJ1-2): EPEVTQTPSHQVTQMGQEVILRCVPISNHLYFYWYRQILGQKVEFLVSFYNNEISEKSEIFDDQFSVERPDGSNFTLKIRSTKLEDSAMYFCASSEAGMVYGYTFGSGTRLTVV.

This clone was seen just once. This sequence joins TRBV28 and TRBJ2-1; 7 nucleotides match TRBD1. Germline values: CDR1 MDHEN, CDR2 SYDVKM. V lost 5 bases and J lost 2; bases outside the gene matches: 3. CDR3 length: 14 residues. The chain's CDR3 is CASSPQGAYNEQFF. CDR3 in DNA: TGTGCCAGCAGTCCCCAGGGGGCCTACAATGAGCAGTTCTTC.

A few counts support this clone. The chain couples TRBV4-1 to TRBJ2-5; 11 bases fit TRBD1. The junction had 4 bases not matched to a gene; V was cut back by 0 bases and J by 4 bases. The V gene's germline CDR1 is MGHRA and CDR2 YSYEKL. The CDR3 extends over 16 amino acids. CDR3 nucleotide sequence: TGCGCCAGCAGCCAAGAAGGACAGGGGGCTCGAGAGACCCAGTACTTC. Protein sequence: CASSQEGQGARETQYF.

This sequence joins TRBV4-1 and TRBJ2-7, with 7 nucleotides matching TRBD2. The length of the CDR3 is 17 residues. CDR1 and CDR2 from the germline V gene are MGHRA and YSYEKL. V lost 0 bases, J lost 0 bases, and 8 bases stayed unmatched. The CDR3 nucleotides are TGCGCCAGCAGCCAAGATAGGCCGGGGACTATCTCCTACGAGCAGTACTTC. Translated: CASSQDRPGTISYEQYF.

Written as DNA, the CDR3 is TGTGCCAGCAGCTTGGACTTCACCCCCCAGTACTTC. It encodes CASSLDFTPQYF. This chain joins TRBV5-4 and TRBJ2-5; D is unresolved. V lost 0 bases and J 9 bases, leaving 9 bases between the germline ends. CDR1 is SGHNT, CDR2 YYREEE, per germline (reference sequence). The CDR3 runs 12 residues.

This clone was seen a handful of times. The CDR3 DNA follows: TGCGCCAGCAGCAGACTAGCGGGAGCTGTCAACGAGCAGTACTTC. This encodes CASSRLAGAVNEQYF. This chain connects TRBV5-1 to TRBJ2-7; 12 bases map to TRBD2. Germline assignment: CDR1 SGHRS and CDR2 YFSETQ. V shed 4 bases, J shed 5 bases, and the junction held 7 bases outside the gene matches. This CDR3 is built from 15 residues. Drawing the rest from reference TRBV5-1 and TRBJ2-7, the complete variable domain is KAGVTQTPRYLIKTRGQQVTLSCSPISGHRSVSWYQQTPGQGLQFLFEYFSETQRNKGNFPGRFSGRQFSNSRSEMNVSTLELGDSALYLCASSRLAGAVNEQYFGPGTRLTVT.

There are a few counts of this clone. This chain uses TRBV7-9 with TRBJ2-7; 14 bases agree with TRBD2. The J segment lost 1 base and the V segment lost 5 bases, leaving 7 bases of the junction unmatched. The CDR3 covers 17 residues. Germline V lookup: CDR1 SEHNR, CDR2 FQNEAQ (reference sequence). The chain's CDR3 is CASSHQGLAGASYEQYF. In nucleotides, the CDR3 is TGTGCCAGCAGCCACCAGGGACTAGCGGGAGCGTCCTACGAGCAGTACTTC. Full variable domain (remainder filled in from reference TRBV7-9 and TRBJ2-7): DTGVSQNPRHKITKRGQNVTFRCDPISEHNRLYWYRQTLGQGPEFLTYFQNEAQLEKSRLLSDRFSAERPKGSFSTLEIQRTEQGDSAMYLCASSHQGLAGASYEQYFGPGTRLTVT.

This clone was picked up one time. This chain links TRBV30 with TRBJ2-7, with 11 bases aligning to TRBD1. Germline assignment: CDR1 GTSNPN and CDR2 SVGIG (reference sequence). This CDR3 contains 16 residues. V was clipped by 2 bases and J by 6 bases; unmatched bases: 12. CDR3 sequence reads: CAWSHRVGQGASEQYF. Written as DNA, the CDR3 is TGTGCCTGGAGTCATAGGGTTGGACAGGGGGCGAGCGAGCAGTACTTC. The whole variable domain, remainder taken from reference TRBV30 and TRBJ2-7, is SQTIHQWPATLVQPVGSPLSLECTVEGTSNPNLYWYRQAAGRGLQLLFYSVGIGQISSEVPQNLSASRPQDRQFILSSKKLLLSDSGFYLCAWSHRVGQGASEQYFGPGTRLTVT.

The chain recombines TRBV7-2 with TRBJ2-5; 11 positions match TRBD1. The CDR3 is made up of 15 amino acids. The V gene end was trimmed by 2 bases and the J gene end by 5 bases; junction bases not matched to a gene: 4. Germline CDR1 SGHTA, CDR2 FQGNSA. The CDR3 here is CASSLRTGGVETQYF. The CDR3 DNA reads as TGTGCCAGCAGCTTACGGACAGGGGGCGTGGAGACCCAGTACTTC.

The chain joins TRBV6-1 to TRBJ1-2, with D perhaps TRBD1 (5 bases). CDR1 and CDR2 (germline): MNHNS, SASEGT. V was shortened by 0 bases and J by 4 bases, with 9 bases between the two germline ends. The CDR3 has 14 amino acids. CDR3 residues: CASSEAGLGYGYTF. For the CDR3, the DNA is TGTGCCAGCAGTGAAGCGGGGCTGGGCTATGGCTACACCTTC.